This T cell receptor beta chain emerged from a study of shared clonotypes between healthy human individuals. J lost 0 bases, V lost 7 bases, and 3 bases had no gene match. CDR1 is ENHRY, CDR2 SYGVKD, per germline. The CDR3 loop spans 14 amino acids. The test was conducted at deep level. Produced via immunoSEQ multiplex PCR; TCRdb's table is partial and in-frame only. The sample records about 560,000 clones, roughly 79% being singletons. This clone appeared many times. The chain links TRBV10-3 to TRBJ1-1, with 9 bases that match TRBD1. This receptor was identified in a woman in her 40s in good health. Some clones in this sample may be carry-over from other donors' samples. Sequencing was performed on PBMCs. CDR3 sequence: CAITTGGLNTEAFF. The DNA for the CDR3 is TGTGCCATCACCACAGGGGGCCTGAACACTGAAGCTTTCTTT.